The sequence of this T cell receptor beta chain was determined in a study of T cells in localized non-small cell lung cancer. CDR1 and CDR2 from the germline V gene are SGHRS and YFSETQ. This CDR3 spans 16 amino acids. Trimming took off 0 bases at V and 2 bases at J, with 12 bases between the two ends. As concerns this clone: No antigen is known for it.

The repertoire was sequenced with immunoSEQ multiplex PCR; TCRdb's copy has only in-frame clones and lacks some. The data show about 15,000 clones, with more than 80% seen just once and 20% to 25% held by the top ten. Broader study findings: Since sequencing was restricted to only one region of the tumor, intratumor heterogeneity remains a possibility. Highest T cell clonality was seen in uninvolved adjacent lung, surpassing that measured in tumor. Higher blood T cell density went with longer overall survival. Appearing in adjacent lung were a median around 60 of the top 100 tumor clones.

The clonotype was recovered from a female donor at least 60 years old with stage I squamous cell lung carcinoma. The specimen comprised peripheral blood, sampled before any cancer treatment. This chain uses TRBV5-1 with TRBJ1-5, with D tentatively TRBD1 (6 bases). CDR3 loop: CASSLEGGRGNQPQHF. The CDR3 region has the DNA TGCGCCAGCAGCTTGGAGGGGGGACGGGGCAATCAGCCCCAGCATTTT.